Listed below are T cell receptor beta chains from one sample, sequenced in a study of CDR3 diversity in severe acne. TCRdb reprocessed the PCR reads with MiXCR, giving one entry per CDR3 protein. The sample has more than 80,000 distinct CDR3 sequences, approximately 49% seen once. Sequencing was done on a sample of blood. The receptor source for this set is a male donor with severe acne vulgaris. CDR3s include the opening cysteine and the closing phenylalanine or tryptophan. The D gene is left open where the match is weak. Only some rows state a clone size, as once, few, many or a class for expanded clones.

clone size	CDR3 length	V gene	J gene	D gene	CDR3 protein	CDR3 DNA
NA	16	TRBV12-3/TRBV12-4	TRBJ1-6	NA	CASSDRSNSYNSPLHF	TGTGCCAGCAGTGACAGGTCTAACTCCTATAATTCACCCCTCCACTTT
NA	13	TRBV6-6	TRBJ2-5	NA	CASSYGEEETQYF	TGTGCCAGCAGTTACGGGGAGGAAGAGACCCAGTACTTC
NA	16	TRBV15	TRBJ1-3	NA	CATSRDTDSEGNTIYF	TGTGCCACCAGCAGAGATACGGACAGCGAGGGAAACACCATATATTTT
many	11	TRBV6-2/TRBV6-3	TRBJ2-7	NA	CASSYYYEQYF	TGTGCCAGCAGCTACTACTACGAGCAGTACTTC
NA	12	TRBV7-2	TRBJ1-6	NA	CATNTAGSPLHF	TGTGCCACCAACACCGCCGGATCACCCCTCCACTTT
NA	15	TRBV10-3	TRBJ2-5	TRBD2	CAISEKAGVRETQYF	TGTGCCATCAGTGAGAAAGCGGGAGTGCGTGAGACCCAGTACTTC
NA	18	TRBV4-2	TRBJ2-6	NA	CASSQDGGLSTGANVLTF	TGTGCCAGCAGCCAAGATGGGGGTTTGAGTACGGGGGCCAACGTCCTGACTTTC
NA	13	TRBV9	TRBJ2-3	TRBD2	CASRPSGADTQYF	TGTGCCAGCAGACCTAGCGGAGCAGATACGCAGTATTTT
NA	15	TRBV6-1	TRBJ2-3	TRBD2	CASSEGGGEADTQYF	TGTGCCAGCAGTGAAGGCGGGGGGGAAGCAGATACGCAGTATTTT
NA	15	TRBV20-1	TRBJ1-6	NA	CSARVSEGRISPLHF	TGCAGTGCTAGAGTAAGTGAGGGCCGCATTTCACCCCTCCACTTT
NA	12	TRBV28	TRBJ2-7	NA	CASSSDSHEQHF	TGTGCCAGCAGTTCGGACAGCCACGAGCAGCACTTC
NA	15	TRBV19	TRBJ1-5	TRBD1	CASTSTGRLNQPQHF	TGTGCCAGTACCTCGACAGGGCGGCTTAATCAGCCCCAGCATTTT
NA	11	TRBV30	TRBJ2-1	TRBD2	CAWSVLAEQFF	TGTGCCTGGAGTGTACTAGCGGAGCAGTTCTTC
many	14	TRBV2	TRBJ2-1	TRBD1	CASREDRGYNEQFF	TGTGCCAGCAGGGAGGACAGGGGGTACAATGAGCAGTTCTTC
many	13	TRBV29-1	TRBJ1-1	TRBD1	CSAGTGVNTEAFF	TGCAGCGCGGGGACAGGGGTGAACACTGAAGCTTTCTTT
NA	15	TRBV12-3/TRBV12-4	TRBJ2-5	NA	CASSLLLGVNETQYF	TGTGCCAGCAGCCTACTTCTGGGAGTCAATGAGACCCAGTACTTC
NA	16	TRBV15	TRBJ2-2	NA	CATSRAAGTNTGELFF	TGTGCCACCAGCAGAGCTGCGGGAACGAACACCGGGGAGCTGTTTTTT
many	10	TRBV10-1	TRBJ2-5	NA	CASSEETQYF	TGCGCCAGCAGTGAGGAGACCCAGTACTTC
many	16	TRBV2	TRBJ2-1	TRBD1	CASSVPGTGNNNEQFF	TGTGCCAGCAGTGTTCCCGGGACAGGAAACAACAATGAGCAGTTCTTC
NA	16	TRBV19	TRBJ2-2	TRBD2	CASSIGLAGFTGEPFF	TGCGCCAGTAGTATAGGACTAGCGGGTTTTACCGGAGAGCCGTTTTTT
many	16	TRBV7-2	TRBJ1-5	NA	CASSLVGPSLNQPQHF	TGTGCCAGCAGCTTAGTTGGGCCGAGCCTTAATCAGCCCCAGCATTTT
medium-sized	14	TRBV5-1	TRBJ2-7	NA	CASSQPGDRYEQYF	TGCGCCAGCAGCCAGCCGGGGGACAGATACGAGCAGTACTTC
NA	16	TRBV6-1	TRBJ2-5	NA	CASSEAIRQGSETQYF	TGTGCCAGCAGTGAAGCGATCCGGCAGGGTTCAGAGACCCAGTACTTC
NA	14	TRBV2	TRBJ2-7	NA	CASSSRTASYEQYF	TGTGCCAGCAGCTCTAGGACAGCATCCTACGAGCAGTACTTC
many	15	TRBV18	TRBJ2-1	TRBD2	CASSRVAGGDNEQFF	TGTGCCAGCTCACGAGTTGCGGGGGGGGATAATGAGCAGTTCTTC
once	15	TRBV24-1	TRBJ1-2	NA	CATSDSGFGSYGYTF	TGTGCCACCAGTGACTCAGGGTTCGGAAGCTATGGCTACACCTTC
NA	11	TRBV29-1	TRBJ2-5	NA	CSVGGTETQYF	TGCAGCGTTGGGGGCACAGAGACCCAGTACTTC
many	14	TRBV7-8	TRBJ2-7	NA	CASTETPVWYEQYF	TGTGCCAGCACTGAGACTCCTGTTTGGTACGAGCAGTACTTC
NA	15	TRBV10-3	TRBJ2-2	NA	CAISEKDSNTGELFF	TGTGCCATCAGTGAGAAGGACAGTAACACCGGGGAGCTGTTTTTT
NA	10	TRBV5-5	TRBJ1-2	NA	CASRGYGYTF	TGTGCCAGCAGGGGGTATGGCTACACCTTC
once	16	TRBV24-1	TRBJ2-3	TRBD1	CATAPRTGFGTDTQYF	TGTGCCACCGCTCCCAGGACAGGGTTCGGTACAGATACGCAGTATTTT
NA	16	TRBV15	TRBJ2-5	TRBD1	CATSSPGTGSGETQYF	TGTGCCACCAGCAGCCCTGGGACAGGGAGCGGAGAGACCCAGTACTTC
few	18	TRBV20-1	TRBJ2-5	TRBD2	CSAKRQIRTSGRLETQYF	TGCAGTGCTAAAAGACAGATACGGACTAGCGGGAGGCTGGAGACCCAGTACTTC
few	15	TRBV7-9	TRBJ2-6	NA	CASSQDSVGANVLTF	TGTGCCAGCAGCCAAGATAGCGTCGGGGCCAACGTCCTGACTTTC
few	12	TRBV19	TRBJ1-6	NA	CASSMRQPPLHF	TGTGCCAGTAGTATGCGGCAACCTCCCCTCCACTTT
few	18	TRBV7-9	TRBJ2-7	NA	CASSLRGGGGPPTYEQYF	TGTGCCAGCAGCTTAAGGGGGGGGGGGGGGCCCCCGACCTACGAGCAGTACTTC
many	13	TRBV24-1	TRBJ2-3	NA	CATRAQGTDTQYF	TGTGCCACCAGAGCCCAGGGTACAGATACGCAGTATTTT
NA	14	TRBV5-6	TRBJ1-3	NA	CASSPADSGNTIYF	TGTGCCAGCAGCCCGGCGGACTCTGGAAACACCATATATTTT
NA	18	TRBV7-3	TRBJ2-5	NA	CASSLNLVINKGGETQYF	TGTGCCAGCAGCTTAAACCTCGTGATTAATAAGGGGGGAGAGACCCAGTACTTC
few	13	TRBV6-2/TRBV6-3	TRBJ2-3	NA	CASSYRETDTQYF	TGTGCCAGCAGTTATCGGGAGACAGATACGCAGTATTTT
once	14	TRBV20-1	TRBJ2-5	TRBD2	CSARDQRDRQTQYF	TGCAGTGCTAGAGATCAGCGGGACCGCCAGACCCAGTACTTC
few	15	TRBV6-2/TRBV6-3	TRBJ2-1	NA	CASSYGSGGGNEQFF	TGTGCCAGCAGTTACGGGTCAGGTGGAGGGAATGAGCAGTTCTTC